This T cell receptor (beta chain) was captured in a study of blood T cells in healthy people across ages. Broader study findings: TCR beta diversity per million T cells fell roughly linearly with age.

Researchers collected 9.5 to 10 milliliters of peripheral blood from every single donor. Total RNA amounts of at least 5.5 micrograms were extracted per sample. Next came a second PCR, run for about 7 to 12 cycles, which used a sample-barcoded 5' primer along with a J-beta primer mix. TCRdb called the 5' RACE reads again in MiXCR, with one record for every CDR3 protein. The sample shows approximately 770,000 distinct CDR3 sequences, about three fifths of them seen only once. A note on this clonotype: Its antigen is still unknown.

Material: blood. This sequence was found in a man aged 30 to 39 in good health.

CDR3 nucleotides: TGTGCCAGCAGCCGAGGTGGACTAGCGGGGGGGACGAACCAAGAGACCCAGTACTTC. It specifies CASSRGGLAGGTNQETQYF. The chain recombines TRBV4-2 with TRBJ2-7, with 15 nucleotides matching TRBD2. The DNA end favors TRBJ2-5, so the J call may be wrong. The CDR3 has 19 amino acids. CDR1 LGHNA and CDR2 YNFKEQ come from the germline V gene.